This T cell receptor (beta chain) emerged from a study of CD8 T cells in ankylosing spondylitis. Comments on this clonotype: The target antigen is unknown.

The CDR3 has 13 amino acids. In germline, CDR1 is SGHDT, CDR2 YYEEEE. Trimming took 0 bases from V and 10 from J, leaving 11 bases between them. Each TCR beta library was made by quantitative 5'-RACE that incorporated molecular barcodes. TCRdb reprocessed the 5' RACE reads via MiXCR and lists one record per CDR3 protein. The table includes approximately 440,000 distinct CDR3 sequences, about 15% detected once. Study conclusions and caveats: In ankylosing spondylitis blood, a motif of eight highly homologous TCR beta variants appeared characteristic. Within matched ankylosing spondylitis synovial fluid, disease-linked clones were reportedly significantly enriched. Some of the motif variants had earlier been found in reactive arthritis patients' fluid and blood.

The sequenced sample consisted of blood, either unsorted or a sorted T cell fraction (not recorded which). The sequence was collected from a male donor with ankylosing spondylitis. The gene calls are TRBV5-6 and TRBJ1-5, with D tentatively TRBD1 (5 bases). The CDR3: CASSLGTRSPQHF. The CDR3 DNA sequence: TGTGCCAGCAGCTTGGGGACAAGGTCACCCCAGCATTTT.